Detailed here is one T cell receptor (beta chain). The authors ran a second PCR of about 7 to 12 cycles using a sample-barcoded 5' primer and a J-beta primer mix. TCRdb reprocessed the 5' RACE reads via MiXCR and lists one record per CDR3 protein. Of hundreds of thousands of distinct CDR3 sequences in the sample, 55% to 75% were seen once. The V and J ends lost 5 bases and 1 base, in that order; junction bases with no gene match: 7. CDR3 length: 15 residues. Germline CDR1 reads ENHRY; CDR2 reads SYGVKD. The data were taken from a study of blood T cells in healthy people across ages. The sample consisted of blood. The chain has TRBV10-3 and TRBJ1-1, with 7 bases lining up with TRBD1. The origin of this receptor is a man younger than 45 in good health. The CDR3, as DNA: TGTGCCATCAGTCCCCTACAGGGGCGGAACACTGAAGCTTTCTTT. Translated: CAISPLQGRNTEAFF.